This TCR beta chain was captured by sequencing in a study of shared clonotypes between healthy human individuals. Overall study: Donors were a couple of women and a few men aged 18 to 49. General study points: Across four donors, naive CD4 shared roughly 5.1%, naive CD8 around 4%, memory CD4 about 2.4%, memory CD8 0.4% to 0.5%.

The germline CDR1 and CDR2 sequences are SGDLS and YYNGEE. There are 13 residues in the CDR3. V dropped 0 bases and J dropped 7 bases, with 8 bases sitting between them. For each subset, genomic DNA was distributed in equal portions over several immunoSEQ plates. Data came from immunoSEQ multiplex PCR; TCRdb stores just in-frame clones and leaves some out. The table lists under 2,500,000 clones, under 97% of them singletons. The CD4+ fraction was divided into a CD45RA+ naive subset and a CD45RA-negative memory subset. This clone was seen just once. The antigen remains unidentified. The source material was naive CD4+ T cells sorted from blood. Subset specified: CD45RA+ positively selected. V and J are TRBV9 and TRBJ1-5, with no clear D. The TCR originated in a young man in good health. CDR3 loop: CASSVGDHQPQHF. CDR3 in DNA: TGTGCCAGCAGCGTAGGGGATCACCAGCCCCAGCATTTT.